This T cell receptor beta chain stems from a study of blood T cell repertoires in COVID-19 (TCRdb year 2020). In the study overall: Samples from collaborators originated in the United States, Italy and Spain and spanned both the acute and convalescent phases of COVID-19. The material from the prospective study consisted of cDNA or gDNA derived from T cells, B-cell-depleted T cells, or PBMCs. Subjects who had been exposed to COVID-19, were actively infected with it, or had recovered from it provided the deeply sampled blood TCRbeta repertoires that made up the dataset. The repertoires were released in a freely available public database intended as a resource for research on the immune response to SARS-CoV-2. Samples came from the ongoing ImmuneRACE study (first 160 participants) plus 1,254 subjects from 6 global collaborators. Sample metadata almost always included a de-identified subject ID, COVID-19 status, age in years and sex. HLA class I and class II types, where available, came from metadata supplied by the sample provider rather than from assay-based typing.

The CDR3, from cysteine to phenylalanine, totals 12 residues. The DNA shown is the 36-base CDR3, in frame from base 1. V and J are truncated by 5 bases and 7 bases respectively, leaving an intervening sequence of 11 bases. Per the germline V gene, SNHLY is the CDR1 and FYNNEI is the CDR2. TCRbeta CDR3 regions were amplified from genomic DNA by means of the immunoSEQ Assay, a bias-controlled multiplex PCR. Turning to the authors' computational methods: The number of nucleated cells in each sample was estimated from the amplification of reference gene primers within the assay. To quantify the absolute abundance of each unique TCRbeta CDR3 rearrangement, sequence reads were collapsed and filtered. For each sample, productive Simpson clonality was calculated as the square root of Simpson's diversity index across productive rearrangements. What TCRdb holds here is the immuneACCESS table cut down to in-frame rearrangements. Part of the clones is not present; checked against another copy, under half of the missing clones reflect an unresolved V gene, and the others are unexplained. That table is the source of V, J and clone size, and D and trimming were worked out from the DNA. The sample table holds some 200,000 clones, of which around 82% were seen once. The ten largest clonotypes hold roughly 13% of the sample.

With regard to this clone: What antigen it recognizes has not been identified. Base qualities are missing; no much larger clone stands one base away.

Each collaborating institution followed its own protocols to collect whole blood in K2EDTA tubes. For TCRbeta analysis, collaborator samples were shipped as frozen whole blood, as isolated PBMCs, or as DNA extracted from either sample type. What the work shows at the level of the full study, not this receptor alone: Clinical and demographic metadata were provided uncurated, with the amount varying by source and participant.

The TCR comes from a human donor in a cohort sampled during active COVID-19. The chain is encoded by TRBV2 joined to TRBJ1-2, with no D gene named confidently. Material: peripheral blood. DNA sequence: TGTGCCAGCAGTTTAGTGTATTCTGGCTACACCTTC. Its protein is CASSLVYSGYTF.